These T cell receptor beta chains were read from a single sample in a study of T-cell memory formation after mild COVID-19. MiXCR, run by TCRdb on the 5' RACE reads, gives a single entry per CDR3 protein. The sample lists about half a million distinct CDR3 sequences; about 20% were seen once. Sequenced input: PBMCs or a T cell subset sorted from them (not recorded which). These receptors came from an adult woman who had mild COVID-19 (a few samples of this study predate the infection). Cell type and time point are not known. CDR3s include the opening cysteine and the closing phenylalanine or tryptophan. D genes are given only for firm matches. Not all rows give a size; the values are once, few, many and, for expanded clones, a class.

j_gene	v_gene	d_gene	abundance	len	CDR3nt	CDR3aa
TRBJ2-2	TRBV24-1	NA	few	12	TGTGCCACCCGGGACAACACCGGGGAGCTGTTTTTT	CATRDNTGELFF
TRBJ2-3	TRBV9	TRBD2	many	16	TGTGCCAGCAGCGTTTCTAGCGGAGCCCGCACAGATACGCAGTATTTT	CASSVSSGARTDTQYF
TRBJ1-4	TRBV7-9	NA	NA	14	TGTGCCAGCAGCTTATGGGGGGCCGATGAAAAACTGTTTTTT	CASSLWGADEKLFF
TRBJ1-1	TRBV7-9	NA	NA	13	TGTGCCAGCAGCTTTCTTATGAACACTGAAGCTTTCTTT	CASSFLMNTEAFF
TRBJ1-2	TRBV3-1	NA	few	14	TGTGCCAGCAGCCCCGCCAGGGGTGGGTATGGCTACACCTTC	CASSPARGGYGYTF
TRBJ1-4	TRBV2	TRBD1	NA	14	TGTGCCAGCAGTGCCCGGACAGGGGGGGGAAAACTGTTTTTT	CASSARTGGGKLFF
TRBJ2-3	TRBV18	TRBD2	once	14	TGTGCCAGCTCGGGAGGGAGCAGCACAGATACGCAGTATTTT	CASSGGSSTDTQYF
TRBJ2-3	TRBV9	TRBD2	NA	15	TGTGCCAGCAGCGTCGGACTAGCGAACACAGATACGCAGTATTTT	CASSVGLANTDTQYF
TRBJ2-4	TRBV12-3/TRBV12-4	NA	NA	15	TGTGCCAGCAGTTTACTCGGGGGGCTGAAAAACATTCAGTACTTC	CASSLLGGLKNIQYF
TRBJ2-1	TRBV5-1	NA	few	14	TGCGCCAGCAGCGTGATTGGGGGTTACAATGAGCAGTTCTTC	CASSVIGGYNEQFF
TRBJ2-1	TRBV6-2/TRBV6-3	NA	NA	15	TGTGCCAGCAGTTATTCGGGATATTGGGACAATGAGCAGTTCTTC	CASSYSGYWDNEQFF
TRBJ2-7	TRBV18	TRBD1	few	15	TGTGCCAGCTCACCACCGGGACAGGTTCCTTACGAGCAGTACTTC	CASSPPGQVPYEQYF
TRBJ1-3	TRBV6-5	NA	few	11	TGTGCCAGCAGAGTTGGAAACACCATATATTTT	CASRVGNTIYF
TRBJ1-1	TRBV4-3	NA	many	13	TGCGCCAGCAGTCGAGGGGTAGACACTGAAGCTTTCTTT	CASSRGVDTEAFF
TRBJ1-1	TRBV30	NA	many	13	TGTGCCTGGAGTGTAGACCCGAACACTGAAGCTTTCTTT	CAWSVDPNTEAFF
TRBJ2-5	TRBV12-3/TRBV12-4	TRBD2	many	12	TGTGCCAGCAGTTTCCCCCTAGCGGGCCAGTACTTC	CASSFPLAGQYF
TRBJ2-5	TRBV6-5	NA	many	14	TGTGCCAGCAGAGGACTCAGGAGTCAAGAGACCCAGTACTTC	CASRGLRSQETQYF
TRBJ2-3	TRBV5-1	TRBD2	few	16	TGCGCCAGCAGCTTGCGGGGTAGCGGGGGTGCAGATACGCAGTATTTT	CASSLRGSGGADTQYF
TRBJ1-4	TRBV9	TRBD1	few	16	TGTGCCAGCAGCGGACAGGGCGGAGCCGTGGGGGAAAAACTGTTTTTT	CASSGQGGAVGEKLFF
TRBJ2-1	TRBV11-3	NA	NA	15	TGTGCCAGCAGTTCGTTCGGGACGGACTACAATGAGCAGTTCTTC	CASSSFGTDYNEQFF
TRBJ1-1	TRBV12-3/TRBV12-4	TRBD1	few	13	TGTGCCAGCAGGGGACAGGGACACACTGAAGCTTTCTTT	CASRGQGHTEAFF
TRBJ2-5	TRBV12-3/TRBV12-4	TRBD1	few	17	TGTGCCAGCAGGCCGGGACAGGGGGCGACGTATACGGAGACCCAGTACTTC	CASRPGQGATYTETQYF
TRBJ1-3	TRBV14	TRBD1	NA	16	TGTGCCAGCAGCCCGAAAGAAGACAGGGCTGGAAACACCATATATTTT	CASSPKEDRAGNTIYF
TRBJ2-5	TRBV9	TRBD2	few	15	TGTGCCAGCAGCGTAGGCGGGGGGGCCCGGGAGACCCAGTACTTC	CASSVGGGARETQYF
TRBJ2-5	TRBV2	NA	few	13	TGTGCCAGCAGTGCTCAGTTCAAAGAGACCCAGTACTTC	CASSAQFKETQYF
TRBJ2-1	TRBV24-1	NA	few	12	TGTGCCACCAGTGATTTTGGAGGCCTTCAGTTCTTC	CATSDFGGLQFF
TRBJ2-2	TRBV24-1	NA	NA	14	TGTGCCACCAGTGCCCCGGGGACCGTCCCCGGACTGTTTTTT	CATSAPGTVPGLFF
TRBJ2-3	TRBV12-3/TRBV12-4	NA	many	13	TGTGCCAGCACCCCGCGGGTCACAGATACGCAGTATTTT	CASTPRVTDTQYF
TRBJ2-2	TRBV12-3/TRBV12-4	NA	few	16	TGTGCCAGCAGTGAATCGGGACTCGCAAACACCGGGGAGCTGTTTTTT	CASSESGLANTGELFF
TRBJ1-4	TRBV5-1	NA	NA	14	TGCGCCAGCAGCCCCATTGTGGGGGATGAAAAACTGTTTTTT	CASSPIVGDEKLFF
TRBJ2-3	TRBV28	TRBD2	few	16	TGTGCCAGCAGTTCCCTAGCGGGAGCAAGCACAGATACGCAGTATTTT	CASSSLAGASTDTQYF
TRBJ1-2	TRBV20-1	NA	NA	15	TGCAGTGCTAGAGATCAAACCGGAGAGCCCTTTGGCTACACCTTC	CSARDQTGEPFGYTF
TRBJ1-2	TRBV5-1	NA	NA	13	TGCGCCAGCAGCTTGGTTGGGGCCGATGGCTACACCTTC	CASSLVGADGYTF
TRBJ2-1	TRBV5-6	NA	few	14	TGTGCCAGCAGCCCCGGTTTAGGGGCGAATGAGCAGTTCTTC	CASSPGLGANEQFF
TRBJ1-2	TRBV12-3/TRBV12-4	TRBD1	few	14	TGTGCCAGCAGTTTCCGTGGACAGGGGGGTGGCTACACCTTC	CASSFRGQGGGYTF
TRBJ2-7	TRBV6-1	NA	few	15	TGTGCCAGCAGTGAACGGACGGCGGGAACCTACGAGCAGTACTTC	CASSERTAGTYEQYF
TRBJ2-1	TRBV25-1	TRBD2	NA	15	TGTGCCAGCAGTGAATCGGGAGGGCCTCGCAATGAGCAGTTCTTC	CASSESGGPRNEQFF
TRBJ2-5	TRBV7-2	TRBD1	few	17	TGTGCCAGCAGCTTAGCCCCGGGACAGGGGTCGCAAGAGACCCAGTACTTC	CASSLAPGQGSQETQYF
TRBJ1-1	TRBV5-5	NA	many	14	TGTGCCAGCAGCTTGTTGGTAGAGAACACTGAAGCTTTCTTT	CASSLLVENTEAFF
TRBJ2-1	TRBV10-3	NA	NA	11	TGTGCCATCAGTGAGTCTTATGAGCAGTTCTTC	CAISESYEQFF
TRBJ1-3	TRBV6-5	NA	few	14	TGTGCCAGCAGCTACGTCGGCCCTGGAAACACCATATATTTT	CASSYVGPGNTIYF
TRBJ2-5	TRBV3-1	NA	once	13	TGTGCCAGCAGCCACGCGGGAAAAGAGACCCAGTACTTC	CASSHAGKETQYF
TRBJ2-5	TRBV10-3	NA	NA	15	TGTGCCATCAGTGAGGCCGGGACTTCCAAAGAGACCCAGTACTTC	CAISEAGTSKETQYF
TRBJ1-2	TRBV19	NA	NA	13	TGTGCCAGTAGGAGGGTCGACAACTATGGCTACACCTTC	CASRRVDNYGYTF
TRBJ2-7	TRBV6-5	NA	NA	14	TGTGCCAGCAGCCCTGGACGGTTCTCCTACGAGCAGTACTTC	CASSPGRFSYEQYF
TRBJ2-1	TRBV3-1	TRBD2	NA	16	TGTGCCAGCAGCCCAGAGCGGGAGGGCGCCTACAATGAGCAGTTCTTC	CASSPEREGAYNEQFF
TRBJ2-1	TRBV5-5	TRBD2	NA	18	TGTGCCAGCAGTCAACTCTGGACTAGACCAGGCCCCTACAATGAGCAGTTCTTC	CASSQLWTRPGPYNEQFF
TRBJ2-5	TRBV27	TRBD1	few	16	TGTGCCAGCAGTATCCGGACAGGAACCCTAAAAGAGACCCAGTACTTC	CASSIRTGTLKETQYF
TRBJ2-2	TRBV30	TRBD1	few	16	TGTGCCCATGCTCTCGGGACAGGGGGCAGCCCCGGGGAGCTGTTTTTT	CAHALGTGGSPGELFF
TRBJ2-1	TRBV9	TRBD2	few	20	TGTGCCAGCAGCGTCCTTGGGTGGGCTAGCGGGAGTCCCAACACCAATGAGCAGTTCTTC	CASSVLGWASGSPNTNEQFF
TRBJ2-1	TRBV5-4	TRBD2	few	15	TGTGCCAGCAGCTTCGAATCCGGGACTAGCCGCGAGCAGTTCTTC	CASSFESGTSREQFF
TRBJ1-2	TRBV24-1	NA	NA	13	TGTGCCACCAGTGATTTTACCGGGGACGGCTACACCTTC	CATSDFTGDGYTF
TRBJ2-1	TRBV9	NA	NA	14	TGTGCCAGCAGTCCAGCGGGTGTCATCAATGAGCAGTTCTTC	CASSPAGVINEQFF
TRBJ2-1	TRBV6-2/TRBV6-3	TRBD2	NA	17	TGTGCCAGCAGTTACTCGAGAACTAGCGGGAGTATCAATGAGCAGTTCTTC	CASSYSRTSGSINEQFF
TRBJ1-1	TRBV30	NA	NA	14	TGTGCCTGGAGTGCGCAAACAGGGCTCACTGAAGCTTTCTTT	CAWSAQTGLTEAFF
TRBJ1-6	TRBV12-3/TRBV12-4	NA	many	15	TGTGCCAGCAGTTTAAGGGGGGCCGATAATTCACCCCTCCACTTT	CASSLRGADNSPLHF
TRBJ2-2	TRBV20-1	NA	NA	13	TGCAGTGCTAGGGACTTTGACACCGGGGAGCTGTTTTTT	CSARDFDTGELFF
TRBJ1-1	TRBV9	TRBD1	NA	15	TGTGCCAGCAGCCTTCAGGGACAGGGGGCTGGTGAAGCTTTCTTT	CASSLQGQGAGEAFF
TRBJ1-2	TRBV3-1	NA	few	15	TGTGCCAGCAGCCGGTTCGGGGACACGTACTATGGCTACACCTTC	CASSRFGDTYYGYTF